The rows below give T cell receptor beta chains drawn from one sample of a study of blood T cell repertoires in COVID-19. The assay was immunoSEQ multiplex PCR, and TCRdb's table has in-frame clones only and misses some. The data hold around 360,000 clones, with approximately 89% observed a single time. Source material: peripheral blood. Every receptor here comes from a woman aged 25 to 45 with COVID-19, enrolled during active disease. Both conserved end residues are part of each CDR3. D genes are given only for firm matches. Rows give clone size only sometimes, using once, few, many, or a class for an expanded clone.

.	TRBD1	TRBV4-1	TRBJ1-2	TGCGCCAGCAGCCGGGGGACAGTCTATGGCTACACCTTC	CASSRGTVYGYTF
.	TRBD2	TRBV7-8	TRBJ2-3	TGTGCCAGCAGCTTGACTAGCGGGAGTGCAGATACGCAGTATTTT	CASSLTSGSADTQYF
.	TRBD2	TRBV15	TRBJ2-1	TGTGCCACCAGCAGAGATGTCGCTAGCGGGGCCTACAATGAGCAGTTCTTC	CATSRDVASGAYNEQFF
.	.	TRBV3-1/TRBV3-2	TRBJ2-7	TGTGCCAGCAGCCACGCTGTTACTCCTCAATACGAGCAGTACTTC	CASSHAVTPQYEQYF
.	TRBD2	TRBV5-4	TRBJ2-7	TGTGCCAGCAGCTTGACTAGCGGGAGACACGAGCAGTACTTC	CASSLTSGRHEQYF
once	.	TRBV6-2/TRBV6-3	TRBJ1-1	TGTGCCAGCAGTTTGGCCGGGGACACTGAAGCTTTCTTT	CASSLAGDTEAFF
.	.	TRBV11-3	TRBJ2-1	TGTGCCAGCAGCTCCGGACAGAGGTATGAGCAGTTCTTC	CASSSGQRYEQFF
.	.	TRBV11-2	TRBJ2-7	TGTGCCAGCAGCTTAGAGGCCGCAGGCTACGAGCAGTACTTC	CASSLEAAGYEQYF
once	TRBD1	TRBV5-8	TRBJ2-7	TGTGCCAGCAGCCTCGGACAGGGGTGGAGCTCCTACGAGCAGTACTTC	CASSLGQGWSSYEQYF
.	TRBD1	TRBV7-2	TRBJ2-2	TGTGCCAGCAGCAGGGACAGGGGGACCGGGGAGCTGTTTTTT	CASSRDRGTGELFF
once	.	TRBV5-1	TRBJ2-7	TGCGCCAGCAGCCCAGGGACTTTCGAGCAGTACTTC	CASSPGTFEQYF
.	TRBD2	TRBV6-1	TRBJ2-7	TGTGCCAGCAGTGAAGCCACTAGCGGCTACGAGCAGTACTTC	CASSEATSGYEQYF
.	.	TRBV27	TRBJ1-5	TGTGCCAGCAGTTTTGCAGGGGCTCATCAGCCCCAGCATTTT	CASSFAGAHQPQHF
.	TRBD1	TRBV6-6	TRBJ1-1	TGTGCCAGCAGTACAGGGGGAGGAACTGAAGCTTTCTTT	CASSTGGGTEAFF
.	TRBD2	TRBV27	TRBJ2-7	TGTGCCAGCAGTTTATGGGCGGGGGACGAGCAGTACTTC	CASSLWAGDEQYF
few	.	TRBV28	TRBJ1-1	TGTGCCAGCAGATATCAGGGTGAAGCTTTCTTT	CASRYQGEAFF
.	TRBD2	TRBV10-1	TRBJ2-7	TGCGCCAGCAGCGGGACTAGCGCCTCCTACGAGCAGTACTTC	CASSGTSASYEQYF
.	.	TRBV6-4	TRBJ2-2	TGTGCCAGCAGACAGGAGAACACCGGGGAGCTGTTTTTT	CASRQENTGELFF
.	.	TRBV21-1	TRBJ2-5	TGTGCCAGCATGGGACAGGGGGCGCGAGAGACCCAGTACTTC	CASMGQGARETQYF
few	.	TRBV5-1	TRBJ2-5	TGCGCCAGCAGCTTATTACAGAAGGAGACCCAGTACTTC	CASSLLQKETQYF
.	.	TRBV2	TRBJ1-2	TGTGCCAGCAGTGAAGTACCGAAAATTCGGGGCTACACCTTC	CASSEVPKIRGYTF
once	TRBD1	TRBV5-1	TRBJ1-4	TGCGCCAGCAGCTCCCAACCTCTGACAGGGGGCACAACTAATGAAAAACTGTTTTTT	CASSSQPLTGGTTNEKLFF
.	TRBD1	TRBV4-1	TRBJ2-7	TGCGCCAGCAGCCCCGGGACAGCCTCCGAGCAGTACTTC	CASSPGTASEQYF
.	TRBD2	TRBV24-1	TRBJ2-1	TGTGCCACCAGTGATGGATTACTAGCGGGAGTTCCCTACAATGAGCAGTTCTTC	CATSDGLLAGVPYNEQFF
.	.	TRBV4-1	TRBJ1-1	TGCGCCAGCAGCCGAGCGTCGGACACTGAAGCTTTCTTT	CASSRASDTEAFF
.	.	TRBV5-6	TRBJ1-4	TGTGCCAGCAGCTCCAGGACTTCCTTGGGCACAGGGATGGAAAAACTGTTTTTT	CASSSRTSLGTGMEKLFF
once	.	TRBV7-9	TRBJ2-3	TGTGCCAGCAGCTTAGCTTCTACAGATACGCAGTATTTT	CASSLASTDTQYF
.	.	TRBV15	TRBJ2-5	TGTGCCACCAGCACAGCAGGCGCCGCCAGGGAGACCCAGTACTTC	CATSTAGAARETQYF
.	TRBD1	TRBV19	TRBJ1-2	TGTGCCAGTAGTACGCCGGGACAGGGTGGAGGCTACACCTTC	CASSTPGQGGGYTF
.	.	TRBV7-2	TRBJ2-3	TGTGCCAGCAGCTTAGGGAGGTTTACAGATACGCAGTATTTT	CASSLGRFTDTQYF
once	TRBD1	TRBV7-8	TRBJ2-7	TGTGCCAGCAGCTCGGACAGGGGATACGAGCAGTACTTC	CASSSDRGYEQYF
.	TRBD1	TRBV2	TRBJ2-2	TGTGCCAGCAGTTCCACAGGGGACACCGGGGAGCTGTTTTTT	CASSSTGDTGELFF
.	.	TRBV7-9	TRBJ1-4	TGTGCCAGCAGCTATCAAGAAAAACTGTTTTTT	CASSYQEKLFF
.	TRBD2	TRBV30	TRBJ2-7	TGTGCCTGGAACGGCGGGAGGTCCCAGATCATTCACGAGCAGTACTTC	CAWNGGRSQIIHEQYF
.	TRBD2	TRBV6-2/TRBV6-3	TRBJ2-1	TGTGCCAGCAGCCGACCGGGACTAGCGGGAGATGAGCAGTTCTTC	CASSRPGLAGDEQFF
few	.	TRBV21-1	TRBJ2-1	TGTGCCAGCAGCAAAGCGCTGGGGGGAGACTTCGCTGAGCAGTTCTTC	CASSKALGGDFAEQFF
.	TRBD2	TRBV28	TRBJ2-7	TGTGCCAGCAGTTTTACTAGCGGCTACGAGCAGTACTTC	CASSFTSGYEQYF
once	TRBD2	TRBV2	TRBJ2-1	TGTGCCAGCAAGGCGGGACTAGCGGGGAATGAGCAGTTCTTC	CASKAGLAGNEQFF
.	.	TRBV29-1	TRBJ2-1	TGCAGCGCGGAGGAGAGCTCCTACAATGAGCAGTTCTTC	CSAEESSYNEQFF
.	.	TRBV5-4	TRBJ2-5	TGTGCCAGCAGCCGCGGAGGGCGGCAAGAGACCCAGTACTTC	CASSRGGRQETQYF
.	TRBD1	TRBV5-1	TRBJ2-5	TGCGCCAGCAGCTTTGGGACAGGGGTCCAAGAGACCCAGTACTTC	CASSFGTGVQETQYF
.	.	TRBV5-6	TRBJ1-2	TGTGCCAGCAGCCAGGGAGGCCCCTATGGCTACACCTTC	CASSQGGPYGYTF
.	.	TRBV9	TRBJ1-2	TGTGCCAGCAGCGTAGACAGACAGACCTATGGCTACACCTTC	CASSVDRQTYGYTF
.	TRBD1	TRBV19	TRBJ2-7	TGTGCCAGTAGGACCGGGACAGGGGGCTCCTACGAGCAGTACTTC	CASRTGTGGSYEQYF
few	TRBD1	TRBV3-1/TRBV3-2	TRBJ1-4	TGTGCCAGCAGCCAGCTTTCCGGGACAGTAGGTGAAAAACTGTTTTTT	CASSQLSGTVGEKLFF
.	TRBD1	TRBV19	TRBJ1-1	TGTGCCAGTAGTATAGCCGACAGGGAAGAGGGGGCTGAAGCTTTCTTT	CASSIADREEGAEAFF
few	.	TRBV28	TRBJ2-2	TGTGCCAGCAGTCTTTTTACCGGGGAGCTGTTTTTT	CASSLFTGELFF
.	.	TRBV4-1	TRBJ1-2	TGCGCCAGCAGCCAAGATCGGGGGGCAGGCGGCTACACCTTC	CASSQDRGAGGYTF
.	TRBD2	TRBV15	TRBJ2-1	TGTGCCACCAGCAAAAGCGGGATCAGCTGGCAGTTCTTC	CATSKSGISWQFF
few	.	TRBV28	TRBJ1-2	TGTGCCAGCAGTGGGAGTGGCTACACCTTC	CASSGSGYTF
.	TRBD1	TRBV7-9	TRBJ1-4	TGTGCCAGCAGAGAGGACAGGGGGCACGAAAAACTGTTTTTT	CASREDRGHEKLFF